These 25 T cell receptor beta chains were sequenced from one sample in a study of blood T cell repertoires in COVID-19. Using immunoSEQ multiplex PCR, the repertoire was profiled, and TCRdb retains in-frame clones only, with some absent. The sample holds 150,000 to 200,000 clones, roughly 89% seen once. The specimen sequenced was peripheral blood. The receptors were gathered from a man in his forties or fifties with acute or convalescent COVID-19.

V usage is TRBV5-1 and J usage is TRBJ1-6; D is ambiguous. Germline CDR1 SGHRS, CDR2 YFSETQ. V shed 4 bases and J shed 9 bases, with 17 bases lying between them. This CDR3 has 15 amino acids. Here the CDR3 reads CASSVAGGGRSPLHF. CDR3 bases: TGCGCCAGCAGCGTAGCTGGCGGTGGTCGTTCACCCCTCCACTTT.

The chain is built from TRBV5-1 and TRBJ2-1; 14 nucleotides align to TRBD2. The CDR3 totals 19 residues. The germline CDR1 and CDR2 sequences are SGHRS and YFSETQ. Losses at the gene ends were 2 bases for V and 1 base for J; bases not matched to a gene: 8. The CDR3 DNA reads TGCGCCAGCAGCTTACCCGGACTAGCGGGGGGCCAATCCTACAATGAGCAGTTCTTC. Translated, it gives CASSLPGLAGGQSYNEQFF. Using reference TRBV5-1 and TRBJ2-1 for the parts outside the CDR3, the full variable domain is KAGVTQTPRYLIKTRGQQVTLSCSPISGHRSVSWYQQTPGQGLQFLFEYFSETQRNKGNFPGRFSGRQFSNSRSEMNVSTLELGDSALYLCASSLPGLAGGQSYNEQFFGPGTRLTVL.

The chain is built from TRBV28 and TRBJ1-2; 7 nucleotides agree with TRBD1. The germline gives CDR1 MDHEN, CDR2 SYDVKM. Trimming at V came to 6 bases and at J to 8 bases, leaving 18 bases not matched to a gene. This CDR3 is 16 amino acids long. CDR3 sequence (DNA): TGTGCCAGCAGACCTACAGGGGATTACCGGGCCTTCGGCTACACCTTC. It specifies CASRPTGDYRAFGYTF.

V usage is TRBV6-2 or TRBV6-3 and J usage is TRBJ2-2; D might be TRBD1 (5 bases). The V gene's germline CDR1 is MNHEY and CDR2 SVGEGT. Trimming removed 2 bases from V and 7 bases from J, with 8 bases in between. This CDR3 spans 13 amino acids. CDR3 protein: CASSYVRGGELFF. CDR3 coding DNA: TGTGCCAGCAGTTACGTTAGGGGCGGGGAGCTGTTTTTT.

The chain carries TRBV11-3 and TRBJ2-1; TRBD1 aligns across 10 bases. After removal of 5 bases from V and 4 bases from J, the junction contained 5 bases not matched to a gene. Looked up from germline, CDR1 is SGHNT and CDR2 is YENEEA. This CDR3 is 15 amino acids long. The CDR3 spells CASSPGTGAYNEQFF. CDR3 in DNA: TGTGCCAGCAGCCCCGGGACAGGGGCTTACAATGAGCAGTTCTTC.

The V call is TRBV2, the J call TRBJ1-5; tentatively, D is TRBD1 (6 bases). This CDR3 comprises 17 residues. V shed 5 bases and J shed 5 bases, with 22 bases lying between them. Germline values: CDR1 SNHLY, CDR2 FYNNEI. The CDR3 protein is CASSKLGVQGSDQPQHF. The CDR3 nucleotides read TGTGCCAGCAGTAAACTCGGGGTCCAGGGGAGCGATCAGCCCCAGCATTTT.

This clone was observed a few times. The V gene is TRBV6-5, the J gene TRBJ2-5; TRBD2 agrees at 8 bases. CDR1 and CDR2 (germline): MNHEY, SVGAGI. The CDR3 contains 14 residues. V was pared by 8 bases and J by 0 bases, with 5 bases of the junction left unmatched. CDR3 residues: CASAQRGYQETQYF. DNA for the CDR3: TGTGCCAGCGCACAGCGGGGGTACCAAGAGACCCAGTACTTC.

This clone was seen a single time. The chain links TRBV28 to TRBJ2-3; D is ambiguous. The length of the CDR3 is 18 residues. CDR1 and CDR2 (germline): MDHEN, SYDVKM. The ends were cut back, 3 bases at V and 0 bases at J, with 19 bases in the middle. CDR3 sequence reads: CASSFLTSSADSTDTQYF. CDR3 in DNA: TGTGCCAGCAGTTTTTTAACCTCCTCCGCGGATAGCACAGATACGCAGTATTTT. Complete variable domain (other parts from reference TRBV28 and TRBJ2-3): DVKVTQSSRYLVKRTGEKVFLECVQDMDHENMFWYRQDPGLGLRLIYFSYDVKMKEKGDIPEGYSVSREKKERFSLILESASTNQTSMYLCASSFLTSSADSTDTQYFGPGTRLTVL.

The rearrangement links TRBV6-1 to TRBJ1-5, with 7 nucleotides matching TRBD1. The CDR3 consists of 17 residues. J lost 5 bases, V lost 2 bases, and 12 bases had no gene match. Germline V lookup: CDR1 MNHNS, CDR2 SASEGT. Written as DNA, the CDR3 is TGTGCCAGCAGTGAATTAGGAAGTCAGGGGGACGATCAGCCCCAGCATTTT. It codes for CASSELGSQGDDQPQHF.

The CDR3 DNA follows: TGCGCCAGCAGCTTGACTAGTCCTACAGATACGCAGTATTTT. Translating gives CASSLTSPTDTQYF. The chain links TRBV5-1 to TRBJ2-3; possibly TRBD2 for D (5 bases). This CDR3 has 14 amino acids. CDR1 is SGHRS, CDR2 YFSETQ, per germline. Trimming stripped 1 base from V and 3 bases from J, with 9 bases between.

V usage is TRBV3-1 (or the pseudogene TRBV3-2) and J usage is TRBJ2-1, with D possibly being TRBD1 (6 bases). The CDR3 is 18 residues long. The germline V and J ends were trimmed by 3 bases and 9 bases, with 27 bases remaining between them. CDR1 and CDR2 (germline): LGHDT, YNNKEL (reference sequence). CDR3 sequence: CASSHRTGRATPQLEQFF. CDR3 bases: TGTGCCAGCAGCCACCGTACAGGGCGGGCAACCCCCCAACTTGAGCAGTTCTTC.

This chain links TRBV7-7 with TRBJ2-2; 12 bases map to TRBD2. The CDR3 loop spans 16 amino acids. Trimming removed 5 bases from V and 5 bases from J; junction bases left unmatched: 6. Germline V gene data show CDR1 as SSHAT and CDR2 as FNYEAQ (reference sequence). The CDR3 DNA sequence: TGTGCCAGCAGCGGCTCTAGCGGGGGGGCGACCGGGGAGCTGTTTTTT. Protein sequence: CASSGSSGGATGELFF. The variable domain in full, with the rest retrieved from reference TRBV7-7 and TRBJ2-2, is GAGVSQSPRYKVTKRGQDVTLRCDPISSHATLYWYQQALGQGPEFLTYFNYEAQPDKSGLPSDRFSAERPEGSISTLTIQRTEQRDSAMYRCASSGSSGGATGELFFGEGSRLTVL.

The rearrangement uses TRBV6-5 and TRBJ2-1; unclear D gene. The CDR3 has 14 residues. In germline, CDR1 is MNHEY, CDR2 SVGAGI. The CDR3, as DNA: TGTGCGATTCGTTCAACCGGCTCCTACAATGAGCAGTTCTTC. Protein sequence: CAIRSTGSYNEQFF.

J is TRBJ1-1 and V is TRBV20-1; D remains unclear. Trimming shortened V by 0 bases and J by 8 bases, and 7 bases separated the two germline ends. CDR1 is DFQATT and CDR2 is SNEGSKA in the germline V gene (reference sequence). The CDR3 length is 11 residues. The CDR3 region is CSARDIREAFF. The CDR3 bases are TGCAGTGCTAGAGATATTCGGGAAGCTTTCTTT.

This CDR3 reads CASSPRGAGNEKLFF. The CDR3 bases are TGTGCCAGCAGCCCCCGTGGGGCAGGTAATGAAAAACTGTTTTTT. The chain has TRBV9 and TRBJ1-4, with D possibly being TRBD1 (5 bases). The CDR3 sequence is 15 residues long. V was shortened by 4 bases and J by 4 bases, with 14 bases between the two germline ends. Per germline, CDR1 SGDLS and CDR2 YYNGEE.

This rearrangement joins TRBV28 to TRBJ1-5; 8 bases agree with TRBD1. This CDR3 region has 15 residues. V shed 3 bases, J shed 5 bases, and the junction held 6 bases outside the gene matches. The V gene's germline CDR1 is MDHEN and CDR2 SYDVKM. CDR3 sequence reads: CASSFLSTGDQPQHF. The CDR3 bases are TGTGCCAGCAGTTTCCTTTCGACAGGGGATCAGCCCCAGCATTTT.

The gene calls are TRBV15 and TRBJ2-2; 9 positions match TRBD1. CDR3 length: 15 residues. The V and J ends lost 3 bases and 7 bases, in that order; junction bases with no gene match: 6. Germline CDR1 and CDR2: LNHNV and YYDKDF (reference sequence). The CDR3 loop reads CATSSLGQGIGELFF. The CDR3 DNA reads TGTGCCACCAGCAGCTTGGGACAGGGTATCGGGGAGCTGTTTTTT.

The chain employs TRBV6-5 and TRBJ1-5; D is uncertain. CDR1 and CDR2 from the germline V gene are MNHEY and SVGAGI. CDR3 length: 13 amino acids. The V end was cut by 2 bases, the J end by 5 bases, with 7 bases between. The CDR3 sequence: CASSYVRDQPQHF. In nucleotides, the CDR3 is TGTGCCAGCAGTTACGTTCGGGATCAGCCCCAGCATTTT.

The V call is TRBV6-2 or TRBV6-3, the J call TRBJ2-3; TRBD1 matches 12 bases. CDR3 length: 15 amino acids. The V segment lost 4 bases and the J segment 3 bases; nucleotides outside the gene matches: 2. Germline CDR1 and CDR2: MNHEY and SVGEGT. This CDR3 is CASSWDRGQTDTQYF. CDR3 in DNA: TGTGCCAGCAGTTGGGACAGGGGGCAAACAGATACGCAGTATTTT.

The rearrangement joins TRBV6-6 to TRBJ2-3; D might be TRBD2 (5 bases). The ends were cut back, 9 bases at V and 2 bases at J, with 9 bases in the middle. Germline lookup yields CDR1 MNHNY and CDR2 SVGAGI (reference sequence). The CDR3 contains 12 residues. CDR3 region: CASSDSTDTQYF. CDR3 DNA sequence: TGTGCCAGTAGCGACTCCACAGATACGCAGTATTTT.

CDR3 in DNA: TGCGCCAGCAGTCAGGGTGGGGCGCCCGGCCAAGAGACCCAGTACTTC. Amino acid sequence: CASSQGGAPGQETQYF. J is TRBJ2-5 and V is TRBV10-1; D may be TRBD1 (5 bases). Trimming left V 5 bases short and J 1 base short, with 17 bases between. The CDR3 has 16 amino acids. Germline CDR1 WNHNN, CDR2 SYGVQD (reference sequence).

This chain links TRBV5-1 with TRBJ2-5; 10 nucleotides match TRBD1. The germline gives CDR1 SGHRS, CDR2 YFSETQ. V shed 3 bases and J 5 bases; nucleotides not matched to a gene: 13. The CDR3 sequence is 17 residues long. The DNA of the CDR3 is TGCGCCAGCAGCTCGGACCGGAGACAGGGGGCTAGCGAGACCCAGTACTTC. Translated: CASSSDRRQGASETQYF. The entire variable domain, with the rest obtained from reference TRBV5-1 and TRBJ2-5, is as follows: KAGVTQTPRYLIKTRGQQVTLSCSPISGHRSVSWYQQTPGQGLQFLFEYFSETQRNKGNFPGRFSGRQFSNSRSEMNVSTLELGDSALYLCASSSDRRQGASETQYFGPGTRLLVL.

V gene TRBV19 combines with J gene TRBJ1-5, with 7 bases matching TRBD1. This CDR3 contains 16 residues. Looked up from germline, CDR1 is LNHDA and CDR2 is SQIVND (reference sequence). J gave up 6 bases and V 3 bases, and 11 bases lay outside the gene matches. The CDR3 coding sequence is TGTGCCAGTAGTATGACCTACAGGGGCGCCAGTCAGCCCCAGCATTTT. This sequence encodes CASSMTYRGASQPQHF.

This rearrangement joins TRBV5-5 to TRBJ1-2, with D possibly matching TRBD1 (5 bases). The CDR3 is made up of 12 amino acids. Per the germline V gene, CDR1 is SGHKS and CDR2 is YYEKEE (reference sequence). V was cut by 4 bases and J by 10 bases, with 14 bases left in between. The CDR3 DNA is TGTGCCAGCAGCCGAAGGGTAGGACACTACACCTTC. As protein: CASSRRVGHYTF.

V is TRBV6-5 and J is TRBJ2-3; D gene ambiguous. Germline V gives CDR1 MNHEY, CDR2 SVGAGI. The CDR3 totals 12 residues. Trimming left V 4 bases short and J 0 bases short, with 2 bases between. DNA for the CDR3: TGTGCCAGCAGTTCGAGCACAGATACGCAGTATTTT. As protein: CASSSSTDTQYF.